The entry that follows covers one T cell receptor (beta chain) sequence. There are a few counts of this clone. No antigen is known for it. No clone much larger than this one lies a single base away; base qualities are absent. The source of the sample is a study of neoadjuvant anti-PD-1 for oral cavity cancer (dated by TCRdb to the early 2020s). The study in broad terms: Before curative-intent surgical resection, most patients were given three to four biweekly doses of nivolumab at 3 mg/kg. Patients who did not progress were given a fourth nivolumab dose at about day 43 and had definitive surgical resection on days 50-56. Under RECIST 1.1, a patient counted as a responder if showing complete response, partial response or stable disease, and as a non-responder if showing progression. The parent correlative cohort had over ten patients and a response rate of roughly 34%. What the study reported, not specific to this receptor: After neoadjuvant nivolumab, significantly higher T cell clonality (Gini index) was found within PBMCs in non-responders than in responders. TCR analyses included only three patients per response group, and the authors called for larger cohorts for validation. Higher pretreatment blood Treg/Th17 ratios correlated with both higher pretreatment blood TCRbeta clonality and lower post-treatment tumor TCRbeta clonality.

In light of the paper, this sample's time point label describes: after neoadjuvant nivolumab, at surgical resection. Patients were newly diagnosed with stage II-IVA oral cavity squamous cell carcinoma and had received no prior systemic or radiation treatment. The cohort was made up of patients with locally advanced, HPV-negative oral cavity squamous cell carcinoma. Peripheral blood mononuclear cells were analyzed directly and were not maintained or expanded in culture. The samples were drawn from a longitudinal correlative study tied to a single-arm phase II trial testing neoadjuvant nivolumab in oral cavity squamous cell carcinoma. Subject-matched pre- and post-treatment PBMCs and tumors from three responders and three non-responders were subjected to genomic DNA-based TCRbeta sequencing. Peripheral blood mononuclear cells were collected once before nivolumab treatment and again after treatment, at the time of surgery. Genomic DNA was isolated from PBMCs using the Maxwell RSC DNA from Cells kit.

For deep sequencing, PBMC libraries mostly used roughly 0.5 ug of input genomic DNA, with six replicates for each sample. The immunoSEQ hsTCRbeta kit was used to prepare TCRbeta libraries according to the manufacturer's instructions. The finished libraries were brought together in one pool at 2.5 to 3.5 nM, which was then read using an Illumina NovaSeq 6000 S4 flow cell. On the authors' methods: The immunoSEQ Analyzer was used for raw data preprocessing and quality control. The analysis was limited to productive rearrangements, and each clonotype was defined by a unique CDR3 amino acid sequence. Repertoire clonality was estimated as the Gini-Simpson index, which was calculated using the R package tcR. Gini indices were compared with Student's t test, and associations with tumor size change were assessed by Pearson correlation. The clones in this table, taken by TCRdb from immuneACCESS, are in-frame only. Not every clone is retained; where verified, under half of the shortfall comes from an unresolved V gene, and the cause of the rest is unknown. D and trimming come from the DNA, and the V and J calls and clone size come from that table. For this sample there are 11,000 to 15,000 clones; around 70% appear just once. Jointly, the top ten make up 2% to 3% of the sample.

Sequences WSHSY (CDR1) and SAAADI (CDR2) are obtained from the germline V gene. There are 13 amino acids in the CDR3, from cysteine to phenylalanine inclusive. Only CDR3 DNA is held: 39 bases, read in frame from base 1. The germline ends are 8 bases apart after V is trimmed by 3 bases and J by 5 bases. The sample in question was PBMCs, obtained after nivolumab (anti-PD-1) treatment. The chain is encoded by TRBV10-2 joined to TRBJ1-5; a confident D gene designation cannot be given. The source is a person aged 40-85 years with oral cavity squamous cell carcinoma. CDR3 sequence: CASSDSVYQPQHF. The sequenced DNA is TGCGCCAGCAGTGATTCCGTCTATCAGCCCCAGCATTTT.